This is a list of T cell receptor beta chains from one sample in a study of blood T cells in healthy people across ages. MiXCR, applied by TCRdb to the 5' RACE reads, yields one record per CDR3 protein. The repertoire holds over 950,000 distinct CDR3 sequences, with roughly 51% as singletons. Material for sequencing was blood. All receptors derive from a woman aged 60 to 75 in good health. Each CDR3 is given with its conserved first and last residue. The D gene is left open where the match is weak. Clone size appears in some rows only: once, few, many, or a class for an expanded clone.

TRBJ1-2 | - | TRBV6-2/TRBV6-3 | TRBD1 | TGTGCCAGCAGAGGACAGGGTTTCTATGGCTACACCTTC | CASRGQGFYGYTF
TRBJ2-4 | once | TRBV4-1 | TRBD2 | TGCGCCAGCAGCCAGGGTAGCGGGAGGGCCTTAAAAAACATTCAGTACTTC | CASSQGSGRALKNIQYF
TRBJ2-1 | - | TRBV20-1 | TRBD2 | TGCAGTGCCGCCGTTGTACTAGCGGGCAGCAATGAGCAGTTCTTC | CSAAVVLAGSNEQFF
TRBJ2-3 | - | TRBV28 | TRBD2 | TGTGCCAGCAGTTTCCCAACTAGCGGGAGTGATACGCAGTATTTT | CASSFPTSGSDTQYF
TRBJ1-1 | - | TRBV12-3/TRBV12-4 | - | TGTGCCAGCAGCCAAACAAGGGGCACTGAAGCTTTCTTT | CASSQTRGTEAFF
TRBJ2-7 | - | TRBV28 | - | TGTGCCTCGCGGGCGACCGGGTACGAGCAGTACTTC | CASRATGYEQYF
TRBJ2-6 | - | TRBV18 | - | TGTGCCAGCTCACCCTCGAGGCCTGGGGCCAACGTCCTGACTTTC | CASSPSRPGANVLTF
TRBJ2-3 | - | TRBV15 | TRBD2 | TGTGCCACCAGCAGAGTACTAGCGGGAGATACAGATACGCAGTATTTT | CATSRVLAGDTDTQYF
TRBJ1-1 | few | TRBV20-1 | - | TGCAGTGCTAGAAGAAACAGGGAGACTGAAGCTTTCTTT | CSARRNRETEAFF
TRBJ1-2 | few | TRBV7-2 | - | TGTGCCAGCAGCCCCAAGCAGGGTGTCTATGGCTACACCTTC | CASSPKQGVYGYTF
TRBJ2-7 | few | TRBV4-2 | - | TGTGCCAGCAGCCTCGGACTATTTTCCGACGAGCAGTACTTC | CASSLGLFSDEQYF
TRBJ2-7 | - | TRBV6-2/TRBV6-3 | - | TGTGCCAGCAGACCCGCAGGGATTCAGTACGAGCAGTACTTC | CASRPAGIQYEQYF
TRBJ2-7 | - | TRBV29-1 | - | TGCAGCGTTAAACTGGGCCAGGGCGAGCAGTACTTC | CSVKLGQGEQYF
TRBJ1-1 | - | TRBV28 | - | TGTGCCAGCAGCCTAGTCGTCCCTGAGAACACTGAAGCTTTCTTT | CASSLVVPENTEAFF
TRBJ1-3 | - | TRBV12-3/TRBV12-4 | TRBD1 | TGTGCCAGCAGTATACCGACAGGGCGAAACACCATATATTTT | CASSIPTGRNTIYF
TRBJ2-1 | - | TRBV7-2 | - | TGTGCCAGCAGCTCCCGACTTTACCAGCGGCTGGGCAATGAGCAGTTCTTC | CASSSRLYQRLGNEQFF
TRBJ2-1 | - | TRBV7-3 | - | TGTGCCAGCAGCCTCTGGACGGGGGCCCCTTTGAGAAGCCATGAGCAGTTCTTC | CASSLWTGAPLRSHEQFF
TRBJ1-2 | - | TRBV25-1 | - | TGTGCCAGCAGTGAATCCCTTGCCTATGGCTACACCTTC | CASSESLAYGYTF
TRBJ2-6 | - | TRBV29-1 | - | TGCAGCGTTTATACAGGATCTGGGGCCAACGTCCTGACTTTC | CSVYTGSGANVLTF
TRBJ2-1 | few | TRBV20-1 | TRBD1 | TGCAGTGCTTTCCCTCCGGGACAGTCCTACAATGAGCAGTTCTTC | CSAFPPGQSYNEQFF
TRBJ2-7 | - | TRBV13 | TRBD2 | TGTGCCAGCAGCGAACGTAGCGGGAGGCGGTCCTACGAGCAGTACTTC | CASSERSGRRSYEQYF
TRBJ1-2 | - | TRBV27 | TRBD1 | TGTGCCAGCAGCTCGGGACAGGGAAGATATGGCTACACCTTC | CASSSGQGRYGYTF
TRBJ2-3 | - | TRBV6-5 | TRBD2 | TGTGCCAGCCGGGGGGGCGGGTCGAGAGATACGCAGTATTTT | CASRGGGSRDTQYF
TRBJ2-1 | - | TRBV24-1 | - | TGTGCCACCAGTGATTCGAGGAAAGCTAGACCCAATGAGCAGTTCTTC | CATSDSRKARPNEQFF
TRBJ2-5 | - | TRBV4-1 | - | TGCGCCAGCAGCCAAGGGGGGGTGAGCGGGGAGACCCAGTACTTC | CASSQGGVSGETQYF
TRBJ2-7 | many | TRBV7-2 | TRBD2 | TGTGCCAGCAGCCTCGGAGGTTTTGCGGGAGGCTCCTCCTACGAGCAGTACTTC | CASSLGGFAGGSSYEQYF
TRBJ1-1 | - | TRBV5-1 | - | TGCGCCAGCACTGTCTCAGGTGAAGCTTTCTTT | CASTVSGEAFF
TRBJ2-5 | - | TRBV21-1 | - | TGTGCCAGCAACAAAGGTCACCGAAAAGGGGCAGCGGGAGGGCTGAGTGAGACCCAGTACTTC | CASNKGHRKGAAGGLSETQYF
TRBJ2-3 | - | TRBV11-2 | - | TGTGCCAGCAGCGTAGGGACTCGGGCAGATACGCAGTATTTT | CASSVGTRADTQYF
TRBJ2-4 | few | TRBV7-2 | TRBD2 | TGTGCCAGCAGCTTATGGGAAGGGCTAGCGGGAGGAGTTGAGGGCATTCAGTACTTC | CASSLWEGLAGGVEGIQYF
TRBJ2-2 | - | TRBV12-3/TRBV12-4 | - | TGTGCCAGCAGTTTAGCGGGAGAATCCGCCGGGGAGCTGTTTTTT | CASSLAGESAGELFF
TRBJ2-4 | - | TRBV20-1 | - | TGCAGTGCTAGACAAAACATTCAGTACTTC | CSARQNIQYF
TRBJ2-7 | many | TRBV6-6 | - | TGTGCCAGCAGTTTTGGACAGTACGAGCAGTACTTC | CASSFGQYEQYF
TRBJ2-3 | - | TRBV24-1 | - | TGTGCCACCAGTGATTCCCAGAAACCGGGCCCTACGCAGTATTTT | CATSDSQKPGPTQYF
TRBJ2-7 | - | TRBV7-9 | - | TGTGCCAGCAGCACCTACACAGGACGCGAGCAGTACTTC | CASSTYTGREQYF